What follows are 18 T cell receptor beta chains derived from one specimen sequenced in a study of vaccination and CD4 T cells after COVID-19. Treatment indicated: approximately nine-day PBMC culture with coronavirus spike peptide pools or control peptides (ViraFEST assay). Gathering of the CD4+ T cells, from the unexposed donor, took place before the COVID-19 pandemic (2011-2018). These receptors have no identified antigens. The Oncomine TCR Beta short-read assay sequenced DNA from cultured CD4+ T cells. Each CDR3 protein is one row after TCRdb ran MiXCR on the PCR reads. The sample includes a few thousand distinct CDR3 sequences, 27% of them seen just once. The sample comprised CD4+ T cells from blood, cultured in vitro. The receptors stem from a human donor in good health.

This clonotype is medium-sized by share. The chain joins TRBV27 to TRBJ1-6; D is possibly TRBD1 (5 bases). CDR3 size: 15 residues. Trimming took 6 bases from V and 6 from J, leaving 15 bases between them. Germline lookup yields CDR1 MNHEY and CDR2 SMNVEV (reference sequence). CDR3 DNA sequence: TGTGCCAGCAGCCCAGGGACGCAAGTTAATTCACCCCTCCACTTT. Its translation: CASSPGTQVNSPLHF.

This clonotype occurred a few times. This sequence joins TRBV20-1 and TRBJ2-3; tentative D call: TRBD1 (5 bases). This CDR3 is 12 amino acids long. The V end was cut by 5 bases, the J end by 3 bases, with 9 bases between. CDR1 is DFQATT, CDR2 SNEGSKA, per germline (reference sequence). CDR3 amino acids: CSAGQGTDTQYF. The DNA for the CDR3 is TGCAGTGCTGGGCAGGGTACAGATACGCAGTATTTT.

This clonotype was counted only a few times. This chain connects TRBV28 to TRBJ1-3, with D perhaps TRBD1 (5 bases). Germline V lookup: CDR1 MDHEN, CDR2 SYDVKM. V lost 9 bases to trimming and J lost 2 bases, with 11 bases between them. The CDR3 totals 13 residues. The CDR3 here is CASRGTAGNTIYF. The DNA of the CDR3 is TGTGCCAGTCGCGGGACCGCTGGAAACACCATATATTTT. Filled out from reference TRBV28 and TRBJ1-3, the complete variable domain reads DVKVTQSSRYLVKRTGEKVFLECVQDMDHENMFWYRQDPGLGLRLIYFSYDVKMKEKGDIPEGYSVSREKKERFSLILESASTNQTSMYLCASRGTAGNTIYFGEGSWLTVV.

This clonotype has only a few counts. V and J are TRBV5-1 and TRBJ2-5; tentative D call: TRBD1 (6 bases). The CDR3 extends over 14 amino acids. V lost 2 bases, J lost 2 bases, and 10 bases lay in between. The germline CDR1 and CDR2 sequences are SGHRS and YFSETQ. The CDR3 sequence: CASSLMTGQETQYF. The CDR3 DNA is TGCGCCAGCAGCTTAATGACAGGTCAAGAGACCCAGTACTTC.

This sequence joins TRBV28 and TRBJ1-1; D unresolved. The V gene lost 10 bases and the J gene lost 1 base, with 13 bases spanning the gap. Germline assignment: CDR1 MDHEN and CDR2 SYDVKM. This CDR3 has 13 amino acids. The CDR3 loop reads CAIDGETNTEAFF. The CDR3 region has the DNA TGTGCCATAGATGGGGAAACGAACACTGAAGCTTTCTTT.

V usage is TRBV2 and J usage is TRBJ1-1, with D unresolved. The CDR3 is 14 amino acids. CDR1 is SNHLY and CDR2 is FYNNEI in the germline V gene. The ends were cut back, 1 base at V and 4 bases at J, with 10 bases in the middle. CDR3: CASSEGGKGTEAFF. Written as DNA, the CDR3 is TGTGCCAGCAGTGAAGGGGGTAAGGGCACTGAAGCTTTCTTT.

The CDR3 loop is CASSLAGLAGADEQYF. In nucleotides, the CDR3 is TGTGCCAGCAGCTTAGCGGGACTAGCGGGGGCGGACGAGCAGTACTTC. The V gene is TRBV7-8, the J gene TRBJ2-7, with 14 positions matching TRBD2. The junction had 3 bases not matched to a gene; V was cut back by 0 bases and J by 5 bases. CDR1 is SGHVS, CDR2 FQNEAQ, per germline. The CDR3 contains 16 residues.

Relative to its sample, this clonotype is large (0.1 to 1%). The chain joins TRBV7-8 to TRBJ2-5, with unresolved D. CDR3 length: 14 amino acids. The germline V gene encodes CDR1 SGHVS and CDR2 FQNEAQ. V was clipped by 3 bases and J by 2 bases, with 10 bases between them. The CDR3 coding sequence is TGTGCCAGCAGCTTCTATCAGTCGCAAGAGACCCAGTACTTC. This encodes CASSFYQSQETQYF. The complete variable domain, with remaining parts taken from reference TRBV7-8 and TRBJ2-5, reads GAGVSQSPRYKVAKRGQDVALRCDPISGHVSLFWYQQALGQGPEFLTYFQNEAQLDKSGLPSDRFFAERPEGSVSTLKIQRTQQEDSAVYLCASSFYQSQETQYFGPGTRLLVL.

V gene TRBV7-9 combines with J gene TRBJ2-3; D is unclear. The CDR3 is 14 amino acids. Germline-derived CDR1 and CDR2 are SEHNR and FQNEAQ (reference sequence). Trimming pared 1 base from V and 3 bases from J, leaving 8 bases between. CDR3 sequence: CASSLVVGTDTQYF. In DNA, the CDR3 is TGTGCCAGCAGCTTAGTAGTTGGGACAGATACGCAGTATTTT.

V gene TRBV5-1 combines with J gene TRBJ1-3, with no clear D. Trimming removed 0 bases at V and 6 bases at J, with 10 bases between. The CDR3 is 14 residues long. Germline V CDR1 and CDR2: SGHRS, YFSETQ. Here the CDR3 reads CASSLGDPANTIYF. CDR3 nucleotide sequence: TGCGCCAGCAGCTTGGGAGATCCAGCAAACACCATATATTTT.

J is TRBJ2-3 and V is TRBV2; 11 nucleotides align to TRBD2. The CDR3 runs 15 residues. CDR1 is SNHLY, CDR2 FYNNEI, per germline. V shed 8 bases, J shed 1 base, and the junction held 5 bases outside the gene matches. This chain's CDR3 is CASALLAGGTDTQYF. CDR3 bases: TGTGCCAGCGCCTTACTAGCGGGGGGCACAGATACGCAGTATTTT.

Only a few counts were recorded for this clonotype. This rearrangement joins TRBV6-2 or TRBV6-3 to TRBJ2-1; D remains ambiguous. V dropped 8 bases and J dropped 8 bases, with 13 bases sitting between them. Germline CDR1 reads MNHEY; CDR2 reads SVGEGT. The CDR3 covers 12 residues. The CDR3 reads CASRDVGDEQFF. In DNA form, the CDR3 reads TGTGCCAGCCGTGACGTTGGCGATGAGCAGTTCTTC.

The chain has TRBV2 and TRBJ2-3; D unclear. V was clipped by 4 bases and J by 1 base, with 6 bases between them. The CDR3 extends over 13 amino acids. CDR1 is SNHLY and CDR2 is FYNNEI in the germline V gene. The CDR3 loop reads CASSVLRTDTQYF. The CDR3, as DNA: TGTGCCAGCAGTGTCCTTCGCACAGATACGCAGTATTTT. Combining the CDR3 with reference TRBV2 and TRBJ2-3 gives the whole variable domain EPEVTQTPSHQVTQMGQEVILRCVPISNHLYFYWYRQILGQKVEFLVSFYNNEISEKSEIFDDQFSVERPDGSNFTLKIRSTKLEDSAMYFCASSVLRTDTQYFGPGTRLTVL.

This clonotype showed up just a few times. The chain combines TRBV20-1 with TRBJ2-3; TRBD1 matches at 10 bases. In germline, CDR1 is DFQATT, CDR2 SNEGSKA (reference sequence). This CDR3 comprises 16 residues. Trimming at V came to 5 bases and at J to 2 bases, leaving 10 bases not matched to a gene. The chain's CDR3 is CSADPLGTGDTDTQYF. CDR3 DNA sequence: TGCAGTGCTGACCCCCTGGGGACAGGGGACACAGATACGCAGTATTTT.

The rearrangement links TRBV28 to TRBJ2-3; D not resolved. V gave up 1 base and J gave up 2 bases, with 4 bases separating them. The CDR3 spans 13 residues. CDR1 MDHEN and CDR2 SYDVKM come from the germline V gene. The CDR3, as DNA: TGTGCCAGCAGTTTATTGGCCACAGATACGCAGTATTTT. It specifies CASSLLATDTQYF.

There are a few counts of this clonotype. The V gene is TRBV7-9, the J gene TRBJ2-5; 7 nucleotides line up with TRBD2. This CDR3 is built from 14 residues. With V trimmed by 8 bases and J by 1 base, 7 bases remained unmatched. Looked up from germline, CDR1 is SEHNR and CDR2 is FQNEAQ (reference sequence). The DNA of the CDR3 is TGTGCCAGCCGACCCCCTAGCGGCCAAGAGACCCAGTACTTC. As protein: CASRPPSGQETQYF.

The chain combines TRBV5-4 with TRBJ2-3, with TRBD1 identical over 7 bases. The germline gives CDR1 SGHNT, CDR2 YYREEE (reference sequence). J gave up 0 bases and V 5 bases, and 3 bases lay outside the gene matches. The CDR3 totals 14 residues. This chain's CDR3 is CASSRGQSTDTQYF. The CDR3 DNA sequence: TGTGCCAGCAGTCGGGGACAGAGCACAGATACGCAGTATTTT.

The chain combines TRBV20-1 with TRBJ2-1; 11 bases align to TRBD1. Germline loops: CDR1 DFQATT, CDR2 SNEGSKA (reference sequence). The CDR3 is 16 amino acids. Trimming took 5 bases from V and 8 from J; bases not matched to a gene: 14. The CDR3 region has the DNA TGCAGTGCTCTCGCACCGGGACAGGGGGTTATCGATGAGCAGTTCTTC. Amino acid sequence: CSALAPGQGVIDEQFF.